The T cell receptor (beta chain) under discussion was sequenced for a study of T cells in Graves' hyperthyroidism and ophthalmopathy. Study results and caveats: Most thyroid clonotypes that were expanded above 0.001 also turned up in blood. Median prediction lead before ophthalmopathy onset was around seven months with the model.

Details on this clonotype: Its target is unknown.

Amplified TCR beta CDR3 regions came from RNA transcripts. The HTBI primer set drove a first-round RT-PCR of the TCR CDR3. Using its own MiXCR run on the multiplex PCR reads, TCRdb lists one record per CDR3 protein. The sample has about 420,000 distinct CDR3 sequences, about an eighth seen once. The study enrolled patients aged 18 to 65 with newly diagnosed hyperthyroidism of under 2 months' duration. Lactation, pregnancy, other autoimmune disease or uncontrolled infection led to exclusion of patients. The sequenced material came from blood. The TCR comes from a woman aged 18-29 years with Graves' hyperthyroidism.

The CDR3 reads CASRSGITDTQYF. CDR3 coding DNA: TGTGCCAGTAGAAGCGGGATCACAGATACGCAGTATTTT. V usage is TRBV14 and J usage is TRBJ2-3; the match to TRBD2 covers 7 bases. Germline CDR1 reads SGHDN; CDR2 reads FVKESK. The CDR3 runs to 13 residues. J was trimmed by 2 bases and V by 9 bases; bases with no gene match: 5.